Here is one T cell receptor beta chain with its context. The source of the sample is a study of blood T cell repertoires in COVID-19. V was shortened by 2 bases and J by 0 bases, with 11 bases between the two germline ends. The CDR3 contains 16 residues. Germline loops: CDR1 MNHEY, CDR2 SVGAGI. The table came from immunoSEQ multiplex PCR; TCRdb's copy has only in-frame clones and leaves some out. The sample records 270,000 or so clones, about 80% being singletons. Either two negative PCRs, clearance, or symptom resolution qualified Cohort 3 donors as recovered. This chain joins TRBV6-5 and TRBJ1-3; D gene unclear. The receptor was derived from a man aged 50 to 59 who had recovered from COVID-19. Sequencing was carried out using PBMCs or T cells enriched from blood (not recorded which). The CDR3 region has the DNA TGTGCCAGCAGTTACAGATTGGGCAGCTCTGGAAACACCATATATTTT. It is translated as CASSYRLGSSGNTIYF.